This section outlines one TCR beta chain sequence together with its context. This clonotype was picked up a small number of times. No antigen is known for it. The record has no base qualities; no much larger clone is one base away. This specimen belongs to a study of T cells in Graves' hyperthyroidism and ophthalmopathy (dated by TCRdb to between 2018 and 2021). About the investigation overall: Peripheral blood samples were taken at initial diagnosis, before any treatment was given. To identify distinguishing TCR V-J signatures, a discovery cohort of 95 to 100 patients was used, comprising approximately 40 with Graves' ophthalmopathy and some 60 with stable Graves' hyperthyroidism. Whether ophthalmopathy could be predicted prospectively was tested in an independent validation cohort made up of under 20 hyperthyroidism patients plus 17 patients who later progressed to ophthalmopathy. The 75 to 100 discovery patients were randomly divided into training and test sets at a 7:3 ratio. The study also compared thyroid tissue and blood T-cell repertoires from more than five Graves' hyperthyroidism patients. After blood sampling, hyperthyroidism patients were treated with methimazole at a starting dose of 30 mg daily, and ophthalmopathy patients were treated with high-dose intravenous methylprednisolone. The paper reports TCR Vbeta CDR3 sequencing of about 140 peripheral blood samples: around 45 ophthalmopathy, around 80 hyperthyroidism and around 17 progressor patients. What the research found in general, with its limitations: In validation, progression to ophthalmopathy was predicted by the model with around 70% sensitivity and about 72% specificity, a median of approximately 6.5 months before onset. Blood samples also contained most of the expanded thyroid clonotypes (frequency above 0.001), which suggests that blood repertoires may reflect thyroid immune responses. In cross-validation, a model built on a 13 V-J signature told ophthalmopathy apart from stable hyperthyroidism with about 90% sensitivity and around 81% specificity, and in testing the same model reached 80%/75%. Sample size was not statistically predetermined, and investigators were not blinded to group allocation.

The junction shows trimming of 2 bases on V and 5 bases on J, and the gene matches do not reach 6 bases of it. The CDR3 has 15 amino acids, counting the end cysteine and phenylalanine. Just CDR3 DNA is preserved here, 45 bases in frame from base 1. The TCR beta CDR3 regions were amplified from RNA transcripts. For the first round of RT-PCR on the TCR CDR3, the HTBI primer set was used together with the Qiagen OneStep RT-PCR kit. A second multiplex PCR round built the libraries, followed by size selection and purification. The libraries were sequenced on an Illumina HiSeq2000 using paired-end 100 bp reads. The authors' analysis ran thus. Raw data were processed with SOAPnuke, discarding reads with adapters, uncalled bases, mean Phred below 15, or no exact constant-primer or identifier match. High-quality paired reads were merged with COPE v1.2.5, and unique nucleotide sequences were defined as clonotypes. Clonotypes were aligned to IMGT TRBV, TRBD and TRBJ reference segments using MiTCR v1.1. The analysis was restricted to V-J combinations with a frequency above 0.0001, which together covered about 99% of the repertoires. The TCS score was defined as the ratio of F50 (clonal expansion) to E x V (chaos), calculated using BLOSUM62-based TCRdist between CDR3 peptides within each V-J. Welch's t-statistics and random forest reduced 514 V-J features to 13, which were used in a naive Bayes classifier (R e1071). Using fastp at Q25 and MiXCR, TCRdb reprocessed the public reads and kept productive beta chains. Rows matching on CDR3 protein sequence are summarized as one entry with the most common DNA and genes. Here the V and J calls rest on TCRdb's processing, not on the authors' analysis. Across this sample there are about 350,000 distinct CDR3 sequences, with approximately 14% seen only once. Together, the top ten hold roughly 35% of the sample.

Ophthalmopathy patients had moderately to severely active disease, with a Clinical Activity Score of 3 or more, a NOSPECS grade of 4 or more, and a disease duration of less than 3 months. Exclusion was applied to patients with uncontrolled infections, other autoimmune diseases, pregnancy or lactation. Diagnoses relied on clinical symptoms, serum thyroxine and TRAb, thyroid ultrasound and orbital computed tomography. PBMCs were separated from 8 to 10 ml of fresh peripheral blood using Ficoll-Paque density gradient centrifugation. Trizol reagent was used to extract total RNA, and RNA quality was then checked on an Agilent 2100 Bioanalyzer.

Sequences were obtained from blood. The origin of this receptor is a woman aged 40 to 50 with Graves' ophthalmopathy. The sequence links TRBV12-3 or TRBV12-4 to TRBJ2-7; TRBD2 aligns with 10 central bases. The DNA reads TGTGCCAGCAGTTTAACCTCCAGCGGGAGGGACGAGCAGTACTTC. It codes for CASSLTSSGRDEQYF.